Listed below are T cell receptor beta chains from one sample, sequenced in a study of T cells after yellow fever vaccination. TCRdb called the 5' RACE reads again in MiXCR, with one record for every CDR3 protein. The sample has approximately 510,000 distinct CDR3 sequences; about a fifth are singletons. The material sequenced was PBMCs, taken 20 to 25 days after the first yellow fever vaccination. All receptors come from a man between 18 and 29 years old who received the YFV17D yellow fever vaccine. CDR3s include the opening cysteine and the closing phenylalanine or tryptophan. D genes are given only for firm matches.

d_gene: NA; j_gene: TRBJ1-5; v_gene: TRBV7-2; CDR3aa: CASSSTAPDPQPQHF
d_gene: TRBD2; j_gene: TRBJ2-3; v_gene: TRBV12-3/TRBV12-4; CDR3aa: CASLPGLASDTQYF
d_gene: TRBD1; j_gene: TRBJ1-1; v_gene: TRBV4-3; CDR3aa: CASSQRGTATEAFF
d_gene: TRBD2; j_gene: TRBJ2-1; v_gene: TRBV2; CDR3aa: CASSDQIAGAGNEQFF
d_gene: NA; j_gene: TRBJ1-3; v_gene: TRBV4-1; CDR3aa: CASSLQGVSGNTIYF
d_gene: NA; j_gene: TRBJ2-5; v_gene: TRBV6-1; CDR3aa: CASTPRGLRETQYF
d_gene: NA; j_gene: TRBJ2-3; v_gene: TRBV9; CDR3aa: CASSLTRTWADTQYF
d_gene: NA; j_gene: TRBJ1-3; v_gene: TRBV6-2/TRBV6-3; CDR3aa: CASSRPHSGNTIYF
d_gene: TRBD1; j_gene: TRBJ1-1; v_gene: TRBV7-9; CDR3aa: CASRPTEGATTEAFF
d_gene: TRBD2; j_gene: TRBJ2-1; v_gene: TRBV7-3; CDR3aa: CASGILAGGSNEQFF
d_gene: NA; j_gene: TRBJ1-4; v_gene: TRBV5-6; CDR3aa: CASSLVRGSVLEKLFF
d_gene: TRBD1; j_gene: TRBJ2-7; v_gene: TRBV4-3; CDR3aa: CASSPGQGLRYEQYF
d_gene: NA; j_gene: TRBJ1-1; v_gene: TRBV7-9; CDR3aa: CASSSVLGLGAEAFF
d_gene: NA; j_gene: TRBJ2-2; v_gene: TRBV28; CDR3aa: CASSLHGLGAGELFF
d_gene: TRBD1; j_gene: TRBJ2-7; v_gene: TRBV7-2; CDR3aa: CASSRDRALDEQYF
d_gene: NA; j_gene: TRBJ2-5; v_gene: TRBV11-2; CDR3aa: CASSLAGQAGGETQYF
d_gene: NA; j_gene: TRBJ2-6; v_gene: TRBV12-3/TRBV12-4; CDR3aa: CASSLWEIRANVLTF
d_gene: NA; j_gene: TRBJ2-6; v_gene: TRBV5-1; CDR3aa: CASTLSSGANVLTF
d_gene: NA; j_gene: TRBJ2-7; v_gene: TRBV12-3/TRBV12-4; CDR3aa: CASSRLGSYEQYF
d_gene: TRBD1; j_gene: TRBJ1-2; v_gene: TRBV7-2; CDR3aa: CASSIDREGANYGYTF
d_gene: TRBD1; j_gene: TRBJ1-2; v_gene: TRBV20-1; CDR3aa: CSAPGQGVPNYGYTF
d_gene: NA; j_gene: TRBJ2-7; v_gene: TRBV4-3; CDR3aa: CASSQEAGGWYEQYF
d_gene: TRBD1; j_gene: TRBJ1-4; v_gene: TRBV4-1; CDR3aa: CASSHGTGAEKLFF
d_gene: NA; j_gene: TRBJ2-2; v_gene: TRBV29-1; CDR3aa: CSVVPVTGELFF
d_gene: NA; j_gene: TRBJ2-1; v_gene: TRBV11-2; CDR3aa: CASSSRGQAVINEQFF
d_gene: NA; j_gene: TRBJ2-4; v_gene: TRBV7-9; CDR3aa: CASSRGTQNIQYF
d_gene: NA; j_gene: TRBJ1-2; v_gene: TRBV15; CDR3aa: CATSKAGGVNYGYTF
d_gene: NA; j_gene: TRBJ2-3; v_gene: TRBV2; CDR3aa: CASSRILDTDTQYF
d_gene: NA; j_gene: TRBJ2-7; v_gene: TRBV6-4; CDR3aa: CASSPAPFSYEQYF
d_gene: NA; j_gene: TRBJ1-5; v_gene: TRBV7-9; CDR3aa: CASSLGGGQPQHF
d_gene: TRBD2; j_gene: TRBJ2-3; v_gene: TRBV28; CDR3aa: CASSAGGARPDTQYF
d_gene: TRBD1; j_gene: TRBJ2-7; v_gene: TRBV18; CDR3aa: CASSPPGTGVLYEQYF
d_gene: TRBD1; j_gene: TRBJ2-1; v_gene: TRBV11-2; CDR3aa: CASSLGWTGGNEQFF
d_gene: TRBD2; j_gene: TRBJ2-5; v_gene: TRBV6-5; CDR3aa: CASSYWAGGQETQYF
d_gene: TRBD1; j_gene: TRBJ2-5; v_gene: TRBV20-1; CDR3aa: CSARGWPGTGYQETQYF
d_gene: NA; j_gene: TRBJ1-1; v_gene: TRBV7-6; CDR3aa: CASSPAGNMNTEAFF
d_gene: NA; j_gene: TRBJ2-5; v_gene: TRBV4-3; CDR3aa: CASSQDGHREIQETQYF
d_gene: TRBD1; j_gene: TRBJ2-3; v_gene: TRBV27; CDR3aa: CASSFRDRADTQYF
d_gene: TRBD2; j_gene: TRBJ2-1; v_gene: TRBV11-2; CDR3aa: CASRSTSGGPYNEQFF
d_gene: NA; j_gene: TRBJ2-1; v_gene: TRBV7-9; CDR3aa: CASSSRGGLGVNEQFF
d_gene: NA; j_gene: TRBJ1-5; v_gene: TRBV15; CDR3aa: CATSNRLGGNQPQHF
d_gene: NA; j_gene: TRBJ2-3; v_gene: TRBV5-1; CDR3aa: CASSQEVHTDTQYF
d_gene: TRBD2; j_gene: TRBJ2-7; v_gene: TRBV20-1; CDR3aa: CSALPSGVTYEQYF
d_gene: NA; j_gene: TRBJ1-1; v_gene: TRBV4-1; CDR3aa: CASSQDELREIDTEAFF
d_gene: NA; j_gene: TRBJ2-5; v_gene: TRBV5-1; CDR3aa: CASSKDRRQSQETQYF
d_gene: TRBD1; j_gene: TRBJ2-2; v_gene: TRBV27; CDR3aa: CASLGQDTGELFF
d_gene: TRBD2; j_gene: TRBJ2-2; v_gene: TRBV7-3; CDR3aa: CASSRYGGMDTGELFF
d_gene: NA; j_gene: TRBJ2-7; v_gene: TRBV12-5; CDR3aa: CAGAGSPPLTYEQYF
d_gene: NA; j_gene: TRBJ2-5; v_gene: TRBV2; CDR3aa: CASRPQGGRQETQYF
d_gene: TRBD1; j_gene: TRBJ2-7; v_gene: TRBV18; CDR3aa: CASSPMRTGGLGEQYF
d_gene: NA; j_gene: TRBJ2-7; v_gene: TRBV20-1; CDR3aa: CSARRMGVAYEQYF
d_gene: NA; j_gene: TRBJ1-5; v_gene: TRBV23-1; CDR3aa: CASSLRSVRQWRNQPQHF
d_gene: NA; j_gene: TRBJ2-1; v_gene: TRBV5-1; CDR3aa: CASSRLKDGGEQFF
d_gene: TRBD1; j_gene: TRBJ1-2; v_gene: TRBV5-1; CDR3aa: CASRSPGQGNYGYTF
d_gene: TRBD1; j_gene: TRBJ2-7; v_gene: TRBV28; CDR3aa: CASSKRDREVAEQYF